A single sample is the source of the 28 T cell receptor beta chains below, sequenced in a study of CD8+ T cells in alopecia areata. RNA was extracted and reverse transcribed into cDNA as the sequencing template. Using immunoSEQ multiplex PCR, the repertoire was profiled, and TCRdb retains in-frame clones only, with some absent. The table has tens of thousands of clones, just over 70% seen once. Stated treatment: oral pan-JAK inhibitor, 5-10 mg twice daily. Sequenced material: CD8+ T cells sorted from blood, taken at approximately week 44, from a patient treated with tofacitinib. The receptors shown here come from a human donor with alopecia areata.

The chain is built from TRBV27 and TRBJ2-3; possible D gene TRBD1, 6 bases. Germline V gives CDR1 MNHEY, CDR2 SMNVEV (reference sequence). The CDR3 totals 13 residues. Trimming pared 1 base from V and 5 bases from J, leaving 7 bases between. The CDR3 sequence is CASSLLTGDTQYF. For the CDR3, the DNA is TGTGCCAGCAGTTTATTGACAGGAGATACGCAGTATTTT.

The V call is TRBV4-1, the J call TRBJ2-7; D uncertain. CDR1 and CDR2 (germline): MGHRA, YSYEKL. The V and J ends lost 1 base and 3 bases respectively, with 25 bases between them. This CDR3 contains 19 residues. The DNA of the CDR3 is TGCGCCAGCAGCCAAGGTGGGGTCCCCAATACCCCTATTAACTACGAGCAGTACTTC. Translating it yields CASSQGGVPNTPINYEQYF.

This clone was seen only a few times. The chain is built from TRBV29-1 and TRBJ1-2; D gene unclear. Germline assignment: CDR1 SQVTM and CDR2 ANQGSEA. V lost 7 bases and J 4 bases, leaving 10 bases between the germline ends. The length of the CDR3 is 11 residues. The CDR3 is CSAETVYGYTF. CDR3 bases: TGCAGCGCAGAGACCGTCTATGGCTACACCTTC. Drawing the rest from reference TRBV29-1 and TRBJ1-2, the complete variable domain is SAVISQKPSRDICQRGTSLTIQCQVDSQVTMMFWYRQQPGQSLTLIATANQGSEATYESGFVIDKFPISRPNLTFSTLTVSNMSPEDSSIYLCSAETVYGYTFGSGTRLTVV.

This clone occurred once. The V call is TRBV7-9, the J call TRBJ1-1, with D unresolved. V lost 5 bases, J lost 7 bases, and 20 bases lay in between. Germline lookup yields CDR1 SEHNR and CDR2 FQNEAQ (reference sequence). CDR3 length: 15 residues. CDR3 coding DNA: TGTGCCAGCAGCAGAAGTGGAGGACCCGCGGATGAAGCTTTCTTT. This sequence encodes CASSRSGGPADEAFF.

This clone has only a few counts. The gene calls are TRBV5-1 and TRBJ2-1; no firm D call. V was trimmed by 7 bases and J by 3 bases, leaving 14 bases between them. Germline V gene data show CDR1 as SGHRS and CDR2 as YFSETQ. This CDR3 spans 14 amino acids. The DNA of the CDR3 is TGCGCCAGCGGCCCTCCTAGTGGCTACAATGAGCAGTTCTTC. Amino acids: CASGPPSGYNEQFF.

The DNA for the CDR3 is TGTGCCAGCAGCTCTCAACAAAATGAGCAGTTCTTC. Amino acid sequence: CASSSQQNEQFF. The V and J genes are TRBV9 and TRBJ2-1; D is unclear. CDR3 length equals 12 residues. Trimming removed 4 bases from V and 7 bases from J, with 9 bases in between. Germline lookup yields CDR1 SGDLS and CDR2 YYNGEE.

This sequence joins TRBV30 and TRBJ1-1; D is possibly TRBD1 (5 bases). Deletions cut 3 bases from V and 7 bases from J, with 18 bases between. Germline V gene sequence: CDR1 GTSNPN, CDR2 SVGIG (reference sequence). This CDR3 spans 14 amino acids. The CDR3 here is CAWSVGTAPGEAFF. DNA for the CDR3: TGTGCCTGGAGCGTCGGGACGGCACCTGGTGAAGCTTTCTTT. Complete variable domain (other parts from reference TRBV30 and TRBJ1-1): SQTIHQWPATLVQPVGSPLSLECTVEGTSNPNLYWYRQAAGRGLQLLFYSVGIGQISSEVPQNLSASRPQDRQFILSSKKLLLSDSGFYLCAWSVGTAPGEAFFGQGTRLTVV.

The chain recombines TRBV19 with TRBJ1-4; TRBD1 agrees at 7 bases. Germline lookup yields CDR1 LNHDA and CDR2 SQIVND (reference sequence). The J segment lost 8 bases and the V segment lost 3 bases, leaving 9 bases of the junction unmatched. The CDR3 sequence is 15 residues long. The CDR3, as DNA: TGTGCCAGTAGTATCGATGGACAGGTTGGGGAAAAACTGTTTTTT. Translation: CASSIDGQVGEKLFF.

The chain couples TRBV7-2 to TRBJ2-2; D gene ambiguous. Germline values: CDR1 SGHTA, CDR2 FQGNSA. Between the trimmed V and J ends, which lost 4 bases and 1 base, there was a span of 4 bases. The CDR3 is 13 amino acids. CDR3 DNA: TGTGCCAGCAGCTGGGAGAACACCGGGGAGCTGTTTTTT. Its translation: CASSWENTGELFF.

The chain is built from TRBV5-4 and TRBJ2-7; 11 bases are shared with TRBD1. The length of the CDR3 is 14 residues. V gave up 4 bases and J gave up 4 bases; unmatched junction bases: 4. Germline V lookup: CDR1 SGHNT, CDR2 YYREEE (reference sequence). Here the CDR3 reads CASSGQGAGYEQYF. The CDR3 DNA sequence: TGTGCCAGCAGCGGACAGGGGGCAGGGTACGAGCAGTACTTC. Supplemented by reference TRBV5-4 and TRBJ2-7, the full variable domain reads ETGVTQSPTHLIKTRGQQVTLRCSSQSGHNTVSWYQQALGQGPQFIFQYYREEENGRGNFPPRFSGLQFPNYSSELNVNALELDDSALYLCASSGQGAGYEQYFGPGTRLTVT.

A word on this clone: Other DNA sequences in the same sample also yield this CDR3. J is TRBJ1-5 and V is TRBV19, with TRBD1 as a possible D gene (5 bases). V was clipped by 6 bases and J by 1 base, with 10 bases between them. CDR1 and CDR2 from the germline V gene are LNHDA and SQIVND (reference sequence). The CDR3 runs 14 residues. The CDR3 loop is CASSVRDSNQPQHF. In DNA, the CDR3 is TGTGCCAGTAGCGTCCGGGACAGCAATCAGCCCCAGCATTTT. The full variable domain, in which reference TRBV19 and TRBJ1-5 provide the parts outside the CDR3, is DGGITQSPKYLFRKEGQNVTLSCEQNLNHDAMYWYRQDPGQGLRLIYYSQIVNDFQKGDIAEGYSVSREKKESFPLTVTSAQKNPTAFYLCASSVRDSNQPQHFGDGTRLSIL.

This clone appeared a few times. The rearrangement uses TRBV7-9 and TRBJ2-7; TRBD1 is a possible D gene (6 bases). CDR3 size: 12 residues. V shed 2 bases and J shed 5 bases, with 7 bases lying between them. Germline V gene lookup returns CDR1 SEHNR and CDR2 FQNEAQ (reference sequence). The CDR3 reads CASSLPGDEQYF. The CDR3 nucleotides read TGTGCCAGCAGCTTACCAGGGGACGAGCAGTACTTC.

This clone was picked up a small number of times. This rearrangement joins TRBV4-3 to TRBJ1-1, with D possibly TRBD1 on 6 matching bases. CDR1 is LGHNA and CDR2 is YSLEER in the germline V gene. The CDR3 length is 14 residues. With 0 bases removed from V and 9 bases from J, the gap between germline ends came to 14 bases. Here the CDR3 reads CASSQDRTGKQAFF. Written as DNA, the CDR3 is TGCGCCAGCAGCCAAGATCGAACAGGGAAGCAAGCTTTCTTT.

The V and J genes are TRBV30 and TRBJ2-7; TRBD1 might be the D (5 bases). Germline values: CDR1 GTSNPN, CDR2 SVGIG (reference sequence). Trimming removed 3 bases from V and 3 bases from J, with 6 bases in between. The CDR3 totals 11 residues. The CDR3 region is CAWSTGYEQYF. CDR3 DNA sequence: TGTGCCTGGAGCACAGGCTACGAGCAGTACTTC.

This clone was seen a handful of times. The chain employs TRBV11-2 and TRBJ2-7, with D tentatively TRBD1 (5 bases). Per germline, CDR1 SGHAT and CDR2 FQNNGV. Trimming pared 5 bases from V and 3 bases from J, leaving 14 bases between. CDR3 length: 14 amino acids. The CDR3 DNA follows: TGTGCCAGCAGCGGCATTGTGACAGTCTACGAGCAGTACTTC. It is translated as CASSGIVTVYEQYF. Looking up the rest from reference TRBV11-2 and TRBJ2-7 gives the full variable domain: EAGVAQSPRYKIIEKRQSVAFWCNPISGHATLYWYQQILGQGPKLLIQFQNNGVVDDSQLPKDRFSAERLKGVDSTLKIQPAKLEDSAVYLCASSGIVTVYEQYFGPGTRLTVT.

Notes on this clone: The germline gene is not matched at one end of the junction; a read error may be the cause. CDR3 residues: CASSFGGTSGPDF. CDR3 coding DNA: TGTGCCAGCAGCTTTGGGGGGACTAGCGGTCCTGATTTT. This chain joins TRBV13 and TRBJ2-3, with 11 nucleotides matching TRBD2. The CDR3 covers 13 residues. Germline CDR1 and CDR2: PRHDT and FYEKMQ (reference sequence).

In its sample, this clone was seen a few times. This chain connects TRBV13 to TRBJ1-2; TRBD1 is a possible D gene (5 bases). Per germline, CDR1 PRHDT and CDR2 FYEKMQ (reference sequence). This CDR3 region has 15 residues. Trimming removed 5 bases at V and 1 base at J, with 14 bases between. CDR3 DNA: TGTGCCAGCAGCGGAAGGGACGGTGATAACTATGGCTACACCTTC. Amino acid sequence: CASSGRDGDNYGYTF.

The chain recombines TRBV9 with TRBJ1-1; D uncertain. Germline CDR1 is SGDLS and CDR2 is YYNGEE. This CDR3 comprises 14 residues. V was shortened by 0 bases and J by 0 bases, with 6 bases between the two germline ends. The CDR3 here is CASSVAEVNTEAFF. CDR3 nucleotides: TGTGCCAGCAGCGTAGCCGAGGTGAACACTGAAGCTTTCTTT. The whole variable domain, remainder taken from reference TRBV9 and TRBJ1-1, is DSGVTQTPKHLITATGQRVTLRCSPRSGDLSVYWYQQSLDQGLQFLIQYYNGEERAKGNILERFSAQQFPDLHSELNLSSLELGDSALYFCASSVAEVNTEAFFGQGTRLTVV.

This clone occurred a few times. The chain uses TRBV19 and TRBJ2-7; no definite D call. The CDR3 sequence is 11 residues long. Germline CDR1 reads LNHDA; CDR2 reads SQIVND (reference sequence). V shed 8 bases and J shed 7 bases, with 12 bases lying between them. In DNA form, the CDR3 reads TGTGCCAGTTCGTTCCGGGCGGAGCAGTACTTC. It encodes CASSFRAEQYF. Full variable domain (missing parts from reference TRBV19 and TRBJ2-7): DGGITQSPKYLFRKEGQNVTLSCEQNLNHDAMYWYRQDPGQGLRLIYYSQIVNDFQKGDIAEGYSVSREKKESFPLTVTSAQKNPTAFYLCASSFRAEQYFGPGTRLTVT.

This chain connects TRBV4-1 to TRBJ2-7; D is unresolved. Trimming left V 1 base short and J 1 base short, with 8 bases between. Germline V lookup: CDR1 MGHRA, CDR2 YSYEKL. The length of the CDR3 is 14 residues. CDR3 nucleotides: TGCGCCAGCAGCCAAGGACCCTCTTCCTACGAGCAGTACTTC. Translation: CASSQGPSSYEQYF.

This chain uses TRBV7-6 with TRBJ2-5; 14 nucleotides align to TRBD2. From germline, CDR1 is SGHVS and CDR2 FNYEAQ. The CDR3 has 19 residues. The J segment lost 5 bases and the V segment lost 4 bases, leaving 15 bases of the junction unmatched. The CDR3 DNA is TGTGCCAGCAGCTCGCCGACTAGCGGGGGGGCCGAGGTGAAGGAGACCCAGTACTTC. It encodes CASSSPTSGGAEVKETQYF.

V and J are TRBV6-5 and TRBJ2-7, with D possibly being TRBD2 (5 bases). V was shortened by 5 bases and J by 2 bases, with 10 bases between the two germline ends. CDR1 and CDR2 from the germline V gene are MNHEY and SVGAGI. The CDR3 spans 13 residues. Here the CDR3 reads CASSRTGTYEQYF. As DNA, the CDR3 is TGTGCCAGCAGTAGGACGGGAACCTACGAGCAGTACTTC.

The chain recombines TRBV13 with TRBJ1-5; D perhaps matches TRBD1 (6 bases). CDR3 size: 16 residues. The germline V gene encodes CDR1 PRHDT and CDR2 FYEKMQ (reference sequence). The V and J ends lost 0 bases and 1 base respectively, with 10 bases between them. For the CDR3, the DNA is TGTGCCAGCAGCTTAGGCCTCGGACAGAGCAATCAGCCCCAGCATTTT. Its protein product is CASSLGLGQSNQPQHF.

The CDR3 is CASSLTSGTDTQYF. The CDR3, as DNA: TGTGCCAGCAGCCTCACTAGCGGCACAGATACGCAGTATTTT. The chain joins TRBV7-3 to TRBJ2-3; 7 positions match TRBD2. The CDR3 runs to 14 residues. Germline V CDR1 and CDR2: SGHTA, FQGTGA. With V trimmed by 5 bases and J by 1 base, 3 bases remained unmatched.

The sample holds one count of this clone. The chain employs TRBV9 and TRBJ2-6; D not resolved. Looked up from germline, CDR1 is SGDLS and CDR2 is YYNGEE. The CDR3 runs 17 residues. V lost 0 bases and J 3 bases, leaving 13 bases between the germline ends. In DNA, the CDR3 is TGTGCCAGCAGCGTAGCTGTGGGCGCGAGTGGGGCCAACGTCCTGACTTTC. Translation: CASSVAVGASGANVLTF.

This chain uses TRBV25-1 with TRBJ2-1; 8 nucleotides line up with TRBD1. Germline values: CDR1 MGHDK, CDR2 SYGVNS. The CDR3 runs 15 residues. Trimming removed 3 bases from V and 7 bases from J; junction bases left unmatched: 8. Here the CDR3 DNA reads TGTGCCAGCAGTGATACCGGACAGGGTAGTAATGAGCAGTTCTTC. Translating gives CASSDTGQGSNEQFF.

CDR3 in amino acids: CASSESGGRQGYGYTF. The DNA of the CDR3 is TGTGCCAGCAGTGAATCCGGGGGGAGACAGGGGTATGGCTACACCTTC. This chain joins TRBV25-1 and TRBJ1-2; TRBD1 agrees at 8 bases. CDR3 size: 16 residues. Trimming removed 1 base from V and 5 bases from J; junction bases left unmatched: 9. Per the germline V gene, CDR1 is MGHDK and CDR2 is SYGVNS.

The CDR3, as DNA: TGTGCCAGCAGTGAGGACATTCAGCTTTCACCCCTCCACTTT. Residues: CASSEDIQLSPLHF. V and J are TRBV6-1 and TRBJ1-6; TRBD1 is a possible D gene (5 bases). CDR1 is MNHNS and CDR2 is SASEGT in the germline V gene. V was pared by 3 bases and J by 9 bases, with 12 bases between. The CDR3 loop spans 14 amino acids.